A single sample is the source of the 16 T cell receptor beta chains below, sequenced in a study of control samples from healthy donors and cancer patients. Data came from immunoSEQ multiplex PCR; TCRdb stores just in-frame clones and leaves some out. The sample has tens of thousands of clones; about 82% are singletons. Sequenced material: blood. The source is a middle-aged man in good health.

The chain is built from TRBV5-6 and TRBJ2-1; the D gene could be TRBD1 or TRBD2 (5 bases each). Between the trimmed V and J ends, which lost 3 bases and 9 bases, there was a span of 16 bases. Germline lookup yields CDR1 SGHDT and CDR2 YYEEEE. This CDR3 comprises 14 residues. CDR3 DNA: TGTGCCAGCAGCTGGGACCTACCTCGGAGTGAGCAGTTCTTC. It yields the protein CASSWDLPRSEQFF.

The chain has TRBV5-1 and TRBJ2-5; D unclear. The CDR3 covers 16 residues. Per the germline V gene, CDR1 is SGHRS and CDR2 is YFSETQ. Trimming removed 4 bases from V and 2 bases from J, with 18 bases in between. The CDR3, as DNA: TGCGCCAGCAGCCGTCTCGGTGTAGGGCTTCAAGAGACCCAGTACTTC. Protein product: CASSRLGVGLQETQYF.

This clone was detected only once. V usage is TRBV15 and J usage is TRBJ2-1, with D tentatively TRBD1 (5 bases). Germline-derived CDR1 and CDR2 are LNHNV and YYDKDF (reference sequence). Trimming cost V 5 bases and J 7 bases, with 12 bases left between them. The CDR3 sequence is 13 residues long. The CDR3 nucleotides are TGTGCCACCAGCTCTAAAAGGGGAAATGAGCAGTTCTTC. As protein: CATSSKRGNEQFF.

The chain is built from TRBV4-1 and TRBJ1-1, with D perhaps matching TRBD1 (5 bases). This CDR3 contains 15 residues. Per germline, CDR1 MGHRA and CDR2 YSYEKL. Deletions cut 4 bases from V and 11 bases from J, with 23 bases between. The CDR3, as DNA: TGCGCCAGCAGCCTCACAAACTCCAGGGTTCTAATCGCTTTCTTT. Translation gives CASSLTNSRVLIAFF.

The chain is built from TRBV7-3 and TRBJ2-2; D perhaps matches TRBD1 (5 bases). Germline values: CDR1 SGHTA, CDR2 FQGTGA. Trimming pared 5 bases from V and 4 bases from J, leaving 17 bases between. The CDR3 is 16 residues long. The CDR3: CASSTTSGISTGELFF. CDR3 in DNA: TGTGCCAGCAGCACTACTTCAGGGATTAGCACCGGGGAGCTGTTTTTT.

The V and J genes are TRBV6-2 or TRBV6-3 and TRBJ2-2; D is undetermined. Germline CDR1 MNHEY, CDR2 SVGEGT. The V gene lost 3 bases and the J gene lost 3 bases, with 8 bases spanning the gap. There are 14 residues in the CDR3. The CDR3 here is CASSYNSHTGELFF. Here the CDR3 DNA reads TGTGCCAGCAGTTATAACAGCCACACCGGGGAGCTGTTTTTT.

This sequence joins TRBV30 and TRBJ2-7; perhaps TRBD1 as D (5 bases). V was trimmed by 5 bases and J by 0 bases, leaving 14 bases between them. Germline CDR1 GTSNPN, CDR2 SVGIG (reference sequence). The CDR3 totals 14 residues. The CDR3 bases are TGTGCCTGGGCAGGGCCGGTCTACTCCTACGAGCAGTACTTC. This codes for CAWAGPVYSYEQYF.

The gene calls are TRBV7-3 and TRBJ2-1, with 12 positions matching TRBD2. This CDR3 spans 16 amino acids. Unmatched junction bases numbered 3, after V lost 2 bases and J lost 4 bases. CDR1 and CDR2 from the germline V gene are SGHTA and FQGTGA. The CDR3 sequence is CASSLEGLAGYNEQFF. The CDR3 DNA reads TGTGCCAGCAGCTTAGAAGGACTAGCGGGGTACAATGAGCAGTTCTTC.

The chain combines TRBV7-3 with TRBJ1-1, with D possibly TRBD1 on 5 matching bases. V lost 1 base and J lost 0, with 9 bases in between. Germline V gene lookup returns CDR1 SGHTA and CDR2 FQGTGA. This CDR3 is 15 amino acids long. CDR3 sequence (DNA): TGTGCCAGCAGCTTAAATCCAGGGTTGAACACTGAAGCTTTCTTT. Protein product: CASSLNPGLNTEAFF. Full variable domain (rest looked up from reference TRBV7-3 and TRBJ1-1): GAGVSQTPSNKVTEKGKYVELRCDPISGHTALYWYRQSLGQGPEFLIYFQGTGAADDSGLPNDRFFAVRPEGSVSTLKIQRTERGDSAVYLCASSLNPGLNTEAFFGQGTRLTVV.

This CDR3 reads CASSYRLNEKLFF. The CDR3 DNA is TGTGCCAGCAGTTACCGCCTTAATGAAAAACTGTTTTTT. The V call is TRBV6-6, the J call TRBJ1-4; no clear D. Trimming shortened V by 2 bases and J by 4 bases, and 5 bases separated the two germline ends. The CDR3 length is 13 residues. Germline-derived CDR1 and CDR2 are MNHNY and SVGAGI (reference sequence).

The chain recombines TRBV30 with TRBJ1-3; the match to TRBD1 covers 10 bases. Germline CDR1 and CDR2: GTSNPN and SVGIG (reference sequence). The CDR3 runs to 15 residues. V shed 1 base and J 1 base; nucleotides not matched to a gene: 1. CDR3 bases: TGTGCCTGGAGTGCGGACAGGGGGTCTGGAAACACCATATATTTT. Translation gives CAWSADRGSGNTIYF.

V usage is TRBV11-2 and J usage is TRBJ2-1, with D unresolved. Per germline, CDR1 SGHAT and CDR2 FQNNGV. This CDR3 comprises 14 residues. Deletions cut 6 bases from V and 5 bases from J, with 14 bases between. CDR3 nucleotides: TGTGCCAGCAGGGAAAGGCGCCAGCACAATGAGCAGTTCTTC. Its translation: CASRERRQHNEQFF.

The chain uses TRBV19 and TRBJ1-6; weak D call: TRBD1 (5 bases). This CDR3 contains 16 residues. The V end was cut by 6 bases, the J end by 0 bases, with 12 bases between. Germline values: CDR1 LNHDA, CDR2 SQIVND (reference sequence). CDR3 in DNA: TGTGCCAGTAGCCCGGGGCCGAGCTCCTATAATTCACCCCTCCACTTT. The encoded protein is CASSPGPSSYNSPLHF.

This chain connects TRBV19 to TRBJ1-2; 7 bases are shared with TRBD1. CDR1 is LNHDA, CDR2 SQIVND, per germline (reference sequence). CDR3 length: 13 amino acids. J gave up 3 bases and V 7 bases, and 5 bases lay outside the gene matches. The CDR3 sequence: CASTLTGYYGYTF. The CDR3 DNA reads TGTGCCAGTACCCTGACAGGGTACTATGGCTACACCTTC.

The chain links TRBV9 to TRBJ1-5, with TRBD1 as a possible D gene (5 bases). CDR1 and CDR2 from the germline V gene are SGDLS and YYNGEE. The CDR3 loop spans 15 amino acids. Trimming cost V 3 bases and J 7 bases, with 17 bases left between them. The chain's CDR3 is CASSAGGSDRQPQHF. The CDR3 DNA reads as TGTGCCAGCAGCGCGGGGGGGTCAGATAGACAGCCCCAGCATTTT.

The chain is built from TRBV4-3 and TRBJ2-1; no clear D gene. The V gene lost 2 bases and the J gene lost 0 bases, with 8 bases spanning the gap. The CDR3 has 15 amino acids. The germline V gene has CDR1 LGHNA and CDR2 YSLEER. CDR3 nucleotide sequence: TGCGCCAGCAGCCAAAGACCGAGCTCCTACAATGAGCAGTTCTTC. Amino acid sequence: CASSQRPSSYNEQFF.